A selection of T cell receptor beta chains follows, all from one sample in a study of cytomegalovirus exposure and HLA in healthy donors. The method was immunoSEQ multiplex PCR; TCRdb's version includes in-frame clones alone and lacks a portion of them. The sample includes about 160,000 clones, 89% of them seen just once. Specimen: PBMCs. Receptor source: a woman under 30 in good health and CMV-seropositive. Each CDR3 is given with its conserved first and last residue. A D gene is named only where the DNA matches it firmly. Only part of the rows carry a size: once, few, many, or a class if the clone is expanded.

>TRBJ2-5|-|TRBD1|TRBV5-1
CASRGTGGRETQYF
TGCGCCAGCAGGGGGACAGGGGGCCGGGAGACCCAGTACTTC
>TRBJ2-7|-|-|TRBV4-2
CASSQESAGVGEQYF
TGTGCCAGCAGCCAAGAATCGGCAGGGGTGGGCGAGCAGTACTTC
>TRBJ1-3|-|-|TRBV30
CAWSKKGGSGNTIYF
TGTGCCTGGAGTAAGAAAGGGGGCTCTGGAAACACCATATATTTT
>TRBJ2-3|-|TRBD2|TRBV2
CAGSGPPTITDTQYF
TGTGCCGGTAGCGGGCCTCCAACCATCACAGATACGCAGTATTTT
>TRBJ2-1|-|TRBD2|TRBV5-1
CASSLALAGPEQFF
TGCGCCAGCAGCTTGGCACTAGCGGGACCTGAGCAGTTCTTC
>TRBJ1-3|once|-|TRBV7-9
CASSLSRDSGNTIYF
TGTGCCAGCAGCTTGTCCCGCGACAGCGGAAACACCATATATTTT
>TRBJ2-1|-|-|TRBV11-3
CASSLGVTSYNEQFF
TGTGCCAGCAGCTTGGGAGTGACGTCCTACAATGAGCAGTTCTTC
>TRBJ2-1|-|TRBD2|TRBV30
CAWSVTRGALYNEQFF
TGTGCCTGGAGTGTGACGCGGGGGGCATTATACAATGAGCAGTTCTTC
>TRBJ2-7|-|TRBD2|TRBV18
CASSPARREIREQYF
TGTGCCAGCTCACCAGCGCGGCGGGAGATCCGCGAGCAGTACTTC
>TRBJ1-2|-|TRBD1|TRBV19
CASSRAGTDYGYTF
TGTGCCAGTAGCCGCGCCGGGACAGACTATGGCTACACCTTC
>TRBJ1-4|-|-|TRBV4-3
CASSQDATGSLREKLFF
TGCGCCAGCAGCCAAGATGCGACGGGGTCCCTTCGGGAAAAACTGTTTTTT
>TRBJ1-1|-|TRBD1|TRBV7-2
CASSPIQGAATPEAFF
TGTGCCAGCAGCCCGATACAGGGGGCGGCTACCCCTGAAGCTTTCTTT
>TRBJ2-1|-|TRBD2|TRBV14
CASSQWTSGREQFF
TGTGCCAGCAGCCAATGGACTAGCGGACGTGAGCAGTTCTTC
>TRBJ2-3|-|TRBD2|TRBV30
CAYSGLAGGVAVDTQYF
TGTGCCTATTCGGGACTAGCGGGAGGGGTTGCTGTAGATACGCAGTATTTT
>TRBJ2-5|-|-|TRBV11-3
CASKTAGETQYF
TGTGCCAGCAAGACAGCAGGGGAGACCCAGTACTTC
>TRBJ2-7|-|TRBD2|TRBV7-2
CASSPGGAVSYEQYF
TGTGCCAGCAGCCCGGGGGGGGCCGTATCCTACGAGCAGTACTTC